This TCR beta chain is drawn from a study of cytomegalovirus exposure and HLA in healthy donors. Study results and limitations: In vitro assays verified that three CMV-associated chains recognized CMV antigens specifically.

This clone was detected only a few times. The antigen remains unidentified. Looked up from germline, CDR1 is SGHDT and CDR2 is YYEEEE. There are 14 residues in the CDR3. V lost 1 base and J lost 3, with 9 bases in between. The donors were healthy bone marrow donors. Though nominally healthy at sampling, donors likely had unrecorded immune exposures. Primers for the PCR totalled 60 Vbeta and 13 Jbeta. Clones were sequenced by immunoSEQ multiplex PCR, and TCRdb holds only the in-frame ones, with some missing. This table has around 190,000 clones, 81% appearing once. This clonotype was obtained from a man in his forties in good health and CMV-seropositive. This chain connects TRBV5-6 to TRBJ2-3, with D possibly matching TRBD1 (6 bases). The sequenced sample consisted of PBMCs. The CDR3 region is CASSLPQGTDTQYF. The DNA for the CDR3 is TGTGCCAGCAGCTTGCCGCAGGGGACAGATACGCAGTATTTT.